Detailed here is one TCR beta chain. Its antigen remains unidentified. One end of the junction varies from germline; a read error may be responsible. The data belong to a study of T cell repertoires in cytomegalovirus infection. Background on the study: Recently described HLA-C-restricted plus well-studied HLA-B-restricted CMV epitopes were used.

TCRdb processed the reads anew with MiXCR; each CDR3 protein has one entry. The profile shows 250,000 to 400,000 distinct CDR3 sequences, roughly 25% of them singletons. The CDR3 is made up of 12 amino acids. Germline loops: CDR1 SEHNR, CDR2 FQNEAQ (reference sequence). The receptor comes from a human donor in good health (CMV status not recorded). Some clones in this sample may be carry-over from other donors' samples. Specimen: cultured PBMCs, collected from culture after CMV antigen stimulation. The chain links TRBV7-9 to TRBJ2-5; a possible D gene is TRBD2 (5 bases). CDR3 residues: CASTGNGETQCF. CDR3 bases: TGTGCCAGTACGGGTAACGGGGAGACCCAGTGCTTC. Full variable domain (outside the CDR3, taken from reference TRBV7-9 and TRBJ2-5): DTGVSQNPRHKITKRGQNVTFRCDPISEHNRLYWYRQTLGQGPEFLTYFQNEAQLEKSRLLSDRFSAERPKGSFSTLEIQRTEQGDSAMYLCASTGNGETQCFGPGTRLLVL.